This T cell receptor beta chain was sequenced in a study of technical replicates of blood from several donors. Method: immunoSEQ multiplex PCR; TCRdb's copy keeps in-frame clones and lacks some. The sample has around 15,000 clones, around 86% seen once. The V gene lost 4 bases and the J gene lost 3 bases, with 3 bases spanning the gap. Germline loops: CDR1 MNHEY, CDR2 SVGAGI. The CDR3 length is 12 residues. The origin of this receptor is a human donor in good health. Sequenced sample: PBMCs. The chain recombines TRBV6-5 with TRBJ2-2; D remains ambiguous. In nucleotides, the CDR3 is TGTGCCAGCAGTTCTTACACCGGGGAGCTGTTTTTT. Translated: CASSSYTGELFF.